The 15 T cell receptor beta chains listed next were all sequenced from one sample in a study of control samples from healthy donors and cancer patients. The repertoire was sequenced with immunoSEQ multiplex PCR; TCRdb's copy has only in-frame clones and lacks some. The data show 100,000 to 150,000 clones, 90% seen once. Material for sequencing was blood. All receptors derive from a man aged 18 to 30 in good health.

V gene TRBV19 combines with J gene TRBJ2-2; D not certain. Looked up from germline, CDR1 is LNHDA and CDR2 is SQIVND (reference sequence). CDR3 size: 16 residues. Trimming took 5 bases from V and 9 from J, leaving 22 bases between them. CDR3 nucleotides: TGTGCCAGTAGTCCGACCATAGGTGAGCCAGGCCGGGAGCTGTTTTTT. This sequence encodes CASSPTIGEPGRELFF.

This chain links TRBV30 with TRBJ1-5; D is unresolved. CDR1 GTSNPN and CDR2 SVGIG come from the germline V gene (reference sequence). This CDR3 has 18 residues. Trimming removed 2 bases from V and 0 bases from J, with 20 bases in between. The DNA of the CDR3 is TGTGCCTGGAGTACGAAAAGAGGAGGAGTTCATAGCAATCAGCCCCAGCATTTT. This gives the protein CAWSTKRGGVHSNQPQHF.

J is TRBJ2-3 and V is TRBV5-1, with D perhaps being TRBD1 or TRBD2 (5 bases each). The germline CDR1 and CDR2 sequences are SGHRS and YFSETQ. CDR3 length equals 15 residues. V was pared by 4 bases and J by 0 bases, with 12 bases between. This chain's CDR3 is CASSRDGDSTDTQYF. CDR3 nucleotides: TGCGCCAGCAGCCGGGACGGTGATAGCACAGATACGCAGTATTTT.

The chain links TRBV2 to TRBJ2-5; D is perhaps TRBD2 (5 bases). V was shortened by 7 bases and J by 5 bases, with 11 bases between the two germline ends. Germline CDR1 and CDR2: SNHLY and FYNNEI. The CDR3 totals 12 residues. CDR3 bases: TGTGCCAGCAAAGCTAGCCCCGAGACCCAGTACTTC. The encoded protein is CASKASPETQYF. Complete variable domain (other parts from reference TRBV2 and TRBJ2-5): EPEVTQTPSHQVTQMGQEVILRCVPISNHLYFYWYRQILGQKVEFLVSFYNNEISEKSEIFDDQFSVERPDGSNFTLKIRSTKLEDSAMYFCASKASPETQYFGPGTRLLVL.

This clone was seen a single time. The chain links TRBV29-1 to TRBJ2-3; D is uncertain. The CDR3 is made up of 10 amino acids. The V end was cut by 4 bases, the J end by 6 bases, with 5 bases between. Germline CDR1 reads SQVTM; CDR2 reads ANQGSEA. CDR3 in DNA: TGCAGCGTTGTTCCGGATACGCAGTATTTT. It yields the protein CSVVPDTQYF.

The chain couples TRBV28 to TRBJ2-5, with TRBD2 identical over 13 bases. This CDR3 is 17 amino acids long. Germline trimming cut 1 base from V and 4 bases from J; bases unmatched to any gene: 6. Germline CDR1 MDHEN, CDR2 SYDVKM. As DNA, the CDR3 is TGTGCCAGCAGTTTATTTAGACTAGCGGGGGGCACAGAGACCCAGTACTTC. Encoded protein: CASSLFRLAGGTETQYF.

The CDR3 here is CATSETPTNTGELFF. The CDR3 DNA follows: TGTGCCACCAGTGAGACCCCAACGAACACCGGGGAGCTGTTTTTT. The chain has TRBV24-1 and TRBJ2-2; no definite D call. V was pared by 4 bases and J by 0 bases, with 8 bases between. The CDR3 runs 15 residues. From germline, CDR1 is KGHDR and CDR2 SFDVKD.

The chain links TRBV10-1 to TRBJ2-3; D possibly corresponds to TRBD2 (5 bases). The germline gives CDR1 WNHNN, CDR2 SYGVQD (reference sequence). Trimming cost V 6 bases and J 0 bases, with 13 bases left between them. This CDR3 contains 15 residues. CDR3 region: CASRGDVGSTDTQYF. CDR3 nucleotides: TGCGCCAGCAGGGGAGATGTGGGGAGCACAGATACGCAGTATTTT.

The chain links TRBV11-2 to TRBJ2-1, with 10 bases that match TRBD1. The CDR3 totals 17 residues. Trimming cost V 1 base and J 4 bases; bases outside gene matches: 7. Germline-derived CDR1 and CDR2 are SGHAT and FQNNGV. CDR3 in amino acids: CASSLVGGQGFYNEQFF. The CDR3 nucleotides are TGTGCCAGCAGCTTAGTAGGGGGACAGGGGTTTTACAATGAGCAGTTCTTC.

The chain joins TRBV11-2 to TRBJ2-1; no firm D call. The CDR3 is 12 amino acids. The germline V gene has CDR1 SGHAT and CDR2 FQNNGV. Trimming took 1 base from V and 10 from J, leaving 8 bases between them. This CDR3 reads CASSLVLGEQFF. The CDR3 DNA reads as TGTGCCAGCAGCTTAGTCCTGGGCGAGCAGTTCTTC.

The chain combines TRBV2 with TRBJ2-3, with TRBD2 matching over 11 bases. The CDR3 has 14 amino acids. V trimming: 6 bases; J trimming: 14 bases; junction bases outside the gene matches: 13. Germline assignment: CDR1 SNHLY and CDR2 FYNNEI. Here the CDR3 DNA reads TGTGCCAGCAGGCTCGGGACTAGCGGTCCGGGGACGTATTTT. It codes for CASRLGTSGPGTYF.

This chain's CDR3 is CASSLRSTGLEGNEQFF. The CDR3 DNA reads as TGTGCCAGCAGCCTAAGATCGACAGGGCTGGAGGGTAATGAGCAGTTCTTC. The V gene is TRBV7-9, the J gene TRBJ2-1, with a possible D match to TRBD1 (7 bases). The CDR3 loop spans 17 amino acids. The V end was cut by 5 bases, the J end by 7 bases, with 24 bases between. Germline CDR1 SEHNR, CDR2 FQNEAQ (reference sequence).

The chain employs TRBV5-4 and TRBJ1-2; 7 bases line up with TRBD1. The V gene's germline CDR1 is SGHNT and CDR2 YYREEE (reference sequence). CDR3 length equals 15 residues. V trimming: 0 bases; J trimming: 5 bases; junction bases outside the gene matches: 7. In DNA form, the CDR3 reads TGTGCCAGCAGCTTGGTGGGACAGCCCCAGTATGGCTACACCTTC. As protein: CASSLVGQPQYGYTF. Drawing the rest from reference TRBV5-4 and TRBJ1-2, the complete variable domain is ETGVTQSPTHLIKTRGQQVTLRCSSQSGHNTVSWYQQALGQGPQFIFQYYREEENGRGNFPPRFSGLQFPNYSSELNVNALELDDSALYLCASSLVGQPQYGYTFGSGTRLTVV.

The chain links TRBV5-4 to TRBJ1-1, with D unclear. Germline V gives CDR1 SGHNT, CDR2 YYREEE (reference sequence). The CDR3 runs 15 residues. Trimming removed 0 bases at V and 6 bases at J, with 15 bases between. The CDR3 coding sequence is TGTGCCAGCAGCTTGGCAGGCAGTCTTAACTCTGAAGCTTTCTTT. It specifies CASSLAGSLNSEAFF.

The chain uses TRBV5-4 and TRBJ1-1, with unresolved D. With 1 base removed from V and 1 base from J, the gap between germline ends came to 8 bases. This CDR3 contains 14 residues. In germline, CDR1 is SGHNT, CDR2 YYREEE (reference sequence). The CDR3 sequence: CASSLPAENTEAFF. Written as DNA, the CDR3 is TGTGCCAGCAGCTTGCCGGCAGAGAACACTGAAGCTTTCTTT.